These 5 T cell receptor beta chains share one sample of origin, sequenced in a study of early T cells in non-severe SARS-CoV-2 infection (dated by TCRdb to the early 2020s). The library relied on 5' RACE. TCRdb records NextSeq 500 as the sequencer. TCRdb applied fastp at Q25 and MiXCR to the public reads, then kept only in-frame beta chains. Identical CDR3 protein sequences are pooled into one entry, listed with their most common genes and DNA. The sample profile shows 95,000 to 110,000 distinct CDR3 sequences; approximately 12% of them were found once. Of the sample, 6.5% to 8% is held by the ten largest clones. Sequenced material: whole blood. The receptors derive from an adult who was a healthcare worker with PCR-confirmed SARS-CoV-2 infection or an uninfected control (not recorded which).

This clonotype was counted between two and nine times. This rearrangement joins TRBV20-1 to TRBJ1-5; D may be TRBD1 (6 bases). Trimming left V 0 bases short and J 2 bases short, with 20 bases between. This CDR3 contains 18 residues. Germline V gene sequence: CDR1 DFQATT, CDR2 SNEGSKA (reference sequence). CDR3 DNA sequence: TGCAGTGCTAGAGATTGGACAGAGCCCCTTCGTGGCAATCAGCCCCAGCATTTT. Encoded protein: CSARDWTEPLRGNQPQHF.

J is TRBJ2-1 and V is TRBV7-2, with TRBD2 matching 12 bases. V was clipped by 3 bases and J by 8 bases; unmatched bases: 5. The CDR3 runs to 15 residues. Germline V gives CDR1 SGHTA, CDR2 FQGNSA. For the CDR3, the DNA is TGTGCCAGCAGCTTGACTAGCGGGAGCTGGCATGAGCAGTTCTTC. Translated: CASSLTSGSWHEQFF. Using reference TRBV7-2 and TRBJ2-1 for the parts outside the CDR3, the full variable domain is GAGVSQSPSNKVTEKGKDVELRCDPISGHTALYWYRQSLGQGLEFLIYFQGNSAPDKSGLPSDRFSAERTGGSVSTLTIQRTQQEDSAVYLCASSLTSGSWHEQFFGPGTRLTVL.

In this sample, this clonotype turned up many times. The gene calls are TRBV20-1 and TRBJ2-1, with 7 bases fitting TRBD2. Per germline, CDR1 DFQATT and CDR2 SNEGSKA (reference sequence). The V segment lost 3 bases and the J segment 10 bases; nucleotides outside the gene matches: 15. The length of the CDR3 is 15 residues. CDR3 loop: CSARIQSAGAGEQFF. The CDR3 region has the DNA TGCAGTGCTAGGATACAGTCGGCGGGAGCGGGGGAGCAGTTCTTC.

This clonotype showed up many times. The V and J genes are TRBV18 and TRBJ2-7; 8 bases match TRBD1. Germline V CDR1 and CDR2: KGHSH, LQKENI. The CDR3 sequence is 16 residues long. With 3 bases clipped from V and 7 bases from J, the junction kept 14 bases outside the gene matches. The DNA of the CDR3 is TGTGCCAGCTCACCCCGTATGGACAGGGTAGGGGCTGAGCAGTACTTC. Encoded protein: CASSPRMDRVGAEQYF.

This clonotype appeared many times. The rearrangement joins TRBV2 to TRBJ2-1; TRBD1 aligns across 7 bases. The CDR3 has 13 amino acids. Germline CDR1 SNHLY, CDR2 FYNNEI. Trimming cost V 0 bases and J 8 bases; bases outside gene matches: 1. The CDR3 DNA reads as TGTGCCAGCAGTGAAGCGCAGGGGGATGAGCAGTTCTTC. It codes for CASSEAQGDEQFF.